The 19 T cell receptor beta chains presented below share a single source sample, sequenced in a study of blood T cell repertoires in COVID-19. Some clones are missing from TCRdb's copy, which holds only in-frame ones; the method was immunoSEQ multiplex PCR. The sample records tens of thousands of clones, 75% to 95% being singletons. Material for sequencing was peripheral blood. All receptors come from a woman older than 75 with active COVID-19.

As regards this clone: Germline and junction disagree at one end, which may indicate a read error. The chain links TRBV4-1 to TRBJ1-2; TRBD1 might be the D (6 bases). The CDR3 is 15 residues long. Germline assignment: CDR1 MGHRA and CDR2 YSYEKL. CDR3 amino acids: CASTQGGVSGYGYTF. The CDR3, as DNA: TGCGCCAGCACCCAAGGGGGAGTTAGTGGCTATGGCTACACCTTC.

The J gene is TRBJ2-2, the V gene TRBV27, with 12 bases fitting TRBD1. J lost 4 bases, V lost 0 bases, and 6 bases had no gene match. CDR1 is MNHEY, CDR2 SMNVEV, per germline (reference sequence). The CDR3 is made up of 18 amino acids. Here the CDR3 reads CASSLSPGQGAGTGELFF. As DNA, the CDR3 is TGTGCCAGCAGTTTATCTCCGGGACAGGGGGCTGGCACCGGGGAGCTGTTTTTT.

This rearrangement joins TRBV9 to TRBJ2-3, with 13 bases identical to TRBD2. CDR1 is SGDLS, CDR2 YYNGEE, per germline. J was trimmed by 4 bases and V by 0 bases; bases with no gene match: 5. This CDR3 is built from 17 residues. CDR3 region: CASSVARTSGGPDTQYF. The CDR3 nucleotides read TGTGCCAGCAGCGTAGCTAGGACTAGCGGGGGCCCAGATACGCAGTATTTT.

V and J are TRBV19 and TRBJ2-7; D perhaps matches TRBD1 (6 bases). CDR3 length equals 13 residues. Trimming stripped 5 bases from V and 3 bases from J, with 11 bases between. Germline values: CDR1 LNHDA, CDR2 SQIVND (reference sequence). CDR3 sequence: CASSPPGHYEQYF. The CDR3 DNA reads as TGTGCCAGTAGTCCCCCGGGACACTACGAGCAGTACTTC.

This clone was picked up one time. The chain has TRBV6-5 and TRBJ1-3; D call uncertain. The V end was cut by 6 bases, the J end by 2 bases, with 8 bases between. CDR1 is MNHEY, CDR2 SVGAGI, per germline. The CDR3 has 13 residues. The CDR3 DNA reads TGTGCCAGCAGCGGCGACACTGGAAACACCATATATTTT. It yields the protein CASSGDTGNTIYF.

V and J are TRBV28 and TRBJ2-3; 10 positions agree with TRBD2. CDR1 is MDHEN and CDR2 is SYDVKM in the germline V gene. The trim removed 6 bases at V and 8 bases at J, leaving 11 bases unmatched. The CDR3 sequence is 15 residues long. The CDR3 DNA follows: TGTGCCAGCAGGATAAGCGGGAGGGCCATTGGTACGCAGTATTTT. Amino acids: CASRISGRAIGTQYF.

The gene calls are TRBV3-1 (or the pseudogene TRBV3-2) and TRBJ1-1, with D uncertain. Per the germline V gene, CDR1 is LGHDT and CDR2 is YNNKEL (reference sequence). This CDR3 is 16 amino acids long. Trimming shortened V by 0 bases and J by 1 base, and 12 bases separated the two germline ends. The CDR3 protein is CASSQDITDWNTEAFF. CDR3 coding DNA: TGTGCCAGCAGCCAAGATATAACGGACTGGAACACTGAAGCTTTCTTT.

The chain couples TRBV5-1 to TRBJ2-1; no clear D gene. Germline V lookup: CDR1 SGHRS, CDR2 YFSETQ. The CDR3 contains 14 residues. Trimming removed 0 bases at V and 5 bases at J, with 9 bases between. This CDR3 reads CASSLAENNNEQFF. In DNA form, the CDR3 reads TGCGCCAGCAGCTTGGCGGAGAACAACAATGAGCAGTTCTTC.

The chain links TRBV5-6 to TRBJ2-5; D not resolved. Germline V gene data show CDR1 as SGHDT and CDR2 as YYEEEE. The CDR3 spans 13 residues. V was pared by 3 bases and J by 0 bases, with 6 bases between. The CDR3 is CASSYLDQETQYF. The CDR3, as DNA: TGTGCCAGCAGCTATCTAGACCAAGAGACCCAGTACTTC.

The rearrangement joins TRBV7-2 to TRBJ2-2; weak D call: TRBD1 (6 bases). Germline loops: CDR1 SGHTA, CDR2 FQGNSA. There are 14 residues in the CDR3. The germline V and J ends were trimmed by 2 bases and 5 bases, with 9 bases remaining between them. CDR3 nucleotide sequence: TGTGCCAGCAGCTTATACAGGGTAACCGGGGAGCTGTTTTTT. Its translation is CASSLYRVTGELFF.

The CDR3 spells CASSPGTPGGTDTQYF. DNA of the CDR3: TGTGCCAGCAGCCCCGGGACACCGGGGGGTACAGATACGCAGTATTTT. The chain has TRBV7-6 and TRBJ2-3; a weak D match, TRBD2 (7 bases). The CDR3 covers 16 residues. Deletions cut 5 bases from V and 3 bases from J, with 18 bases between. Germline-derived CDR1 and CDR2 are SGHVS and FNYEAQ.

This chain joins TRBV5-1 and TRBJ2-1, with no clear D. The V gene lost 3 bases and the J gene lost 5 bases, with 15 bases spanning the gap. The germline V gene has CDR1 SGHRS and CDR2 YFSETQ. The CDR3 sequence is 15 residues long. The CDR3 coding sequence is TGCGCCAGCAGCTGGGCCCTTGCGCGTAACAATGAGCAGTTCTTC. Protein sequence: CASSWALARNNEQFF.

This clone was seen a handful of times. The chain recombines TRBV4-1 with TRBJ2-7, with D perhaps matching TRBD2 (5 bases). V was trimmed by 4 bases and J by 0 bases, leaving 13 bases between them. This CDR3 has 15 residues. The germline V gene has CDR1 MGHRA and CDR2 YSYEKL. This CDR3 reads CASSPGLGSSYEQYF. In nucleotides, the CDR3 is TGCGCCAGCAGCCCCGGGTTAGGGAGCTCCTACGAGCAGTACTTC.

The J gene is TRBJ1-3, the V gene TRBV14; D gene ambiguous. The CDR3 totals 16 residues. Trimming took off 0 bases at V and 0 bases at J, with 9 bases between the two ends. Looked up from germline, CDR1 is SGHDN and CDR2 is FVKESK. CDR3 protein: CASSQDRVSSGNTIYF. The CDR3 nucleotides read TGTGCCAGCAGCCAAGATCGGGTGAGCTCTGGAAACACCATATATTTT.

The rearrangement joins TRBV20-1 to TRBJ2-3; TRBD2 matches at 8 bases. This CDR3 comprises 14 residues. Germline lookup yields CDR1 DFQATT and CDR2 SNEGSKA (reference sequence). Unmatched junction bases numbered 2, after V lost 3 bases and J lost 0 bases. The CDR3: CSASPSGSTDTQYF. For the CDR3, the DNA is TGCAGTGCTAGTCCTAGCGGGAGCACAGATACGCAGTATTTT.

This CDR3 is CASSLGYRGSPGTEAFF. DNA for the CDR3: TGTGCCAGCAGCTTAGGGTACAGGGGTTCACCGGGGACTGAAGCTTTCTTT. The chain is built from TRBV7-8 and TRBJ1-1, with TRBD1 matching over 7 bases. Germline-derived CDR1 and CDR2 are SGHVS and FQNEAQ. This CDR3 comprises 17 residues. Trimming removed 1 base from V and 5 bases from J; junction bases left unmatched: 13.

Only one count was recorded for this clone. The rearrangement joins TRBV4-1 to TRBJ1-2; TRBD1 aligns across 9 bases. Germline CDR1 MGHRA, CDR2 YSYEKL. The trim removed 4 bases at V and 6 bases at J, leaving 12 bases unmatched. The CDR3 loop spans 16 amino acids. CDR3 in DNA: TGCGCCAGCAGCCGGCTCGTCCTCCGGGACAGGGATGGCTACACCTTC. Its protein is CASSRLVLRDRDGYTF.

This clone has a single count. The V call is TRBV29-1, the J call TRBJ2-3; 9 bases map to TRBD2. Germline CDR1 and CDR2: SQVTM and ANQGSEA. The V gene end was trimmed by 4 bases and the J gene end by 4 bases; junction bases not matched to a gene: 3. This CDR3 region has 13 residues. The CDR3 reads CSVGGGGADTQYF. Written as DNA, the CDR3 is TGCAGCGTTGGGGGCGGGGGGGCAGATACGCAGTATTTT.

V is TRBV5-6 and J is TRBJ1-2, with D hard to call. Germline V gene sequence: CDR1 SGHDT, CDR2 YYEEEE. CDR3 length equals 14 residues. V was trimmed by 0 bases and J by 7 bases, leaving 13 bases between them. The CDR3 is CASSLAPETSGYTF. The CDR3, as DNA: TGTGCCAGCAGCTTGGCCCCGGAGACCTCTGGCTACACCTTC.